This T cell receptor beta chain was documented in a study of shared T cell receptors in the human thymus. Here immunoSEQ multiplex PCR was the method, and the copy in TCRdb shows in-frame clones only, minus some. The sample records just under 550,000 clones, approximately 80% being singletons. The sample also formed part of further work on human thymus T cells. As that report states: Those donating were healthy Finnish infants in corrective surgery for congenital heart defects. It was from resections taken during corrective heart surgery that the thymus tissue came. Highly overlapping thymic repertoires among unrelated individuals were reported in related research.

Sequences were obtained from thymocytes. The source of this sequence is a boy younger than two with a congenital heart defect.

The CDR3 loop reads CAWRGQRPEAFF. As DNA, the CDR3 is TGTGCCTGGAGAGGACAGCGACCCGAAGCTTTCTTT. This chain connects TRBV30 to TRBJ1-1, with D possibly matching TRBD1 (6 bases). The V end was cut by 3 bases, the J end by 8 bases, with 13 bases between. The germline V gene has CDR1 GTSNPN and CDR2 SVGIG (reference sequence). CDR3 length: 12 residues.